The 22 T cell receptor beta chains given below trace back to one sample, sequenced in a study of regulatory T cells in long-lasting Graves disease (dated by TCRdb to the early 2020s). Interpreted using the paper, the time point label stands for: newly diagnosed GD, antithyroid drugs for less than 3 months. RNA was extracted from PBMCs in TRIzol for both TCR sequencing and RNA sequencing. Receptor libraries were prepared by multiplex PCR. TCRdb records Illumina HiSeq 4000 as the sequencer. To build TCR beta libraries, CDR3 regions were amplified by Arm-PCR using iRepertoire HTBI primers. Clones were called with MiXCR by TCRdb after fastp trimmed the public reads at Q25, and only in-frame beta chains were retained. Under each unique CDR3 protein, matching rows form one entry showing the most common genes and DNA. Recorded for this sample are approximately 540,000 distinct CDR3 sequences; 12% of them occurred a single time. The biggest ten clones account for approximately 9.6% of the sample.

A further study also used this sample, focusing on T cells in Graves' hyperthyroidism and ophthalmopathy.

Sequencing was performed on peripheral blood mononuclear cells (PBMCs), taken at new diagnosis, from a patient treated with antithyroid drugs. These TCRs come from a woman aged 25 to 39 with Graves disease. Donor details come from another sample of the same person, matched by shared clones.

This clonotype was counted many times. The chain employs TRBV15 and TRBJ2-7; D ambiguous. V was cut by 0 bases and J by 3 bases, with 12 bases left in between. The CDR3 has 15 residues. The germline gives CDR1 LNHNV, CDR2 YYDKDF (reference sequence). In DNA form, the CDR3 reads TGTGCCACCAGCAGAGAAGACGGCAGTAGCTACGAGCAGTACTTC. Protein product: CATSREDGSSYEQYF.

This clonotype has at least ten counts. The chain has TRBV18 and TRBJ1-2; no firm D call. Germline CDR1 and CDR2: KGHSH and LQKENI. The V gene lost 8 bases and the J gene lost 4 bases, with 14 bases spanning the gap. The CDR3 extends over 13 amino acids. The DNA for the CDR3 is TGTGCCAGCCTAAGTGGCATAGGCTATGGCTACACCTTC. Amino acid sequence: CASLSGIGYGYTF.

This clonotype was observed many times. This chain joins TRBV24-1 and TRBJ2-1; TRBD1 is a possible D gene (6 bases). V gave up 4 bases and J gave up 5 bases, with 17 bases separating them. Germline lookup yields CDR1 KGHDR and CDR2 SFDVKD. The CDR3 loop spans 16 amino acids. Here the CDR3 reads CATSEGPVRGNNEQFF. CDR3 nucleotide sequence: TGTGCCACCAGTGAAGGGCCGGTCAGGGGCAACAATGAGCAGTTCTTC.

This rearrangement joins TRBV6-2 or TRBV6-3 to TRBJ2-7; D uncertain. Trimming shortened V by 6 bases and J by 4 bases, and 10 bases separated the two germline ends. CDR1 and CDR2 (germline): MNHEY, SVGEGT. The CDR3 length is 12 residues. DNA of the CDR3: TGTGCCAGCAGGCCCGGTTTTTACGAGCAGTACTTC. It encodes CASRPGFYEQYF.

This clonotype was picked up many times. This sequence joins TRBV11-2 and TRBJ2-7; 7 bases line up with TRBD2. V trimming: 1 base; J trimming: 1 base; junction bases outside the gene matches: 7. Germline CDR1 SGHAT, CDR2 FQNNGV. This CDR3 is 16 amino acids long. CDR3 residues: CASSLGRSGISYEQYF. In DNA form, the CDR3 reads TGTGCCAGCAGCTTAGGAAGAAGCGGGATTTCCTACGAGCAGTACTTC.

This clonotype was seen repeatedly, ten times or more. The rearrangement links TRBV12-3 or TRBV12-4 to TRBJ1-1; TRBD1 is a possible D gene (6 bases). CDR3 size: 16 residues. V gave up 5 bases and J gave up 11 bases, with 27 bases separating them. The CDR3 region has the DNA TGTGCCAGCAGTCGACATTACGGGACACTATCCAGCGGGGCTTTCTTT. It yields the protein CASSRHYGTLSSGAFF.

At least ten counts were recorded for this clonotype. V usage is TRBV6-5 and J usage is TRBJ1-2, with D perhaps TRBD1 (6 bases). V was shortened by 4 bases and J by 8 bases, with 11 bases between the two germline ends. This CDR3 is 12 amino acids long. Germline lookup yields CDR1 MNHEY and CDR2 SVGAGI. CDR3: CASSLQGLGYTF. Here the CDR3 DNA reads TGTGCCAGCAGTTTGCAGGGGCTCGGCTACACCTTC.

This clonotype showed up many times. This chain links TRBV30 with TRBJ2-1; D call uncertain. There are 15 residues in the CDR3. CDR1 GTSNPN and CDR2 SVGIG come from the germline V gene (reference sequence). The V gene lost 3 bases and the J gene lost 9 bases, with 21 bases spanning the gap. In nucleotides, the CDR3 is TGTGCCTGGAGGGGGTCGGCCAACCAGCTGGGTGAGCAGTTCTTC. This translates into CAWRGSANQLGEQFF. Full variable domain (remainder filled in from reference TRBV30 and TRBJ2-1): SQTIHQWPATLVQPVGSPLSLECTVEGTSNPNLYWYRQAAGRGLQLLFYSVGIGQISSEVPQNLSASRPQDRQFILSSKKLLLSDSGFYLCAWRGSANQLGEQFFGPGTRLTVL.

This clonotype was recorded many times. The chain is built from TRBV28 and TRBJ2-7; perhaps TRBD1 as D (5 bases). V shed 6 bases and J shed 0 bases, with 15 bases lying between them. The germline CDR1 and CDR2 sequences are MDHEN and SYDVKM. The CDR3 runs to 15 residues. CDR3 bases: TGTGCCAGCAGCCTAGAGGACACCTTCTCCTACGAGCAGTACTTC. This gives the protein CASSLEDTFSYEQYF.

This clonotype was detected ten times or more. The rearrangement uses TRBV9 and TRBJ1-1, with D perhaps matching TRBD1 (5 bases). This CDR3 is 13 amino acids long. Per the germline V gene, CDR1 is SGDLS and CDR2 is YYNGEE. Trimming stripped 7 bases from V and 0 bases from J, with 10 bases between. DNA for the CDR3: TGTGCCAGCCAGGGACCGTTGAACACTGAAGCTTTCTTT. Translated, it gives CASQGPLNTEAFF. Full variable domain (missing parts from reference TRBV9 and TRBJ1-1): DSGVTQTPKHLITATGQRVTLRCSPRSGDLSVYWYQQSLDQGLQFLIQYYNGEERAKGNILERFSAQQFPDLHSELNLSSLELGDSALYFCASQGPLNTEAFFGQGTRLTVV.

This clonotype has more than one count but fewer than ten. This may come from a read error, since a much larger clone is one base off. The chain is built from TRBV27 and TRBJ1-1, with D perhaps matching TRBD1 (6 bases). In germline, CDR1 is MNHEY, CDR2 SMNVEV (reference sequence). This CDR3 comprises 16 residues. CDR3 sequence reads: CASKGDGAGKDTEASF. The CDR3 region has the DNA TGTGCCAGCAAGGGGGACGGGGCGGGTAAGGACACTGAAGCTTCCTTT.

Concerning this clonotype: Mismatch with germline at one junction end may stem from a read error. CDR3 protein: CASRHQNPEAFF. The CDR3 bases are TGTGCCAGTCGCCACCAGAACCCTGAAGCTTTCTTT. This chain joins TRBV19 and TRBJ1-1, with D unclear. Per germline, CDR1 LNHDA and CDR2 SQIVND (reference sequence). The length of the CDR3 is 12 residues.

The gene calls are TRBV27 and TRBJ2-1; D might be TRBD1 or TRBD2, each matching 6 bases. This CDR3 spans 11 amino acids. CDR1 and CDR2 (germline): MNHEY, SMNVEV (reference sequence). Trimming stripped 7 bases from V and 10 bases from J, with 11 bases between. The CDR3 nucleotides are TGTGCCAGCAACGGGGGCTACGAGCAGTTCTTC. Its protein product is CASNGGYEQFF.

This clonotype was seen ten or more times. The rearrangement links TRBV6-1 to TRBJ1-5; a possible D gene is TRBD1 (5 bases). The CDR3 runs 14 residues. Per the germline V gene, CDR1 is MNHNS and CDR2 is SASEGT. V lost 7 bases and J 7 bases, leaving 17 bases between the germline ends. DNA of the CDR3: TGTGCCAGCAAACCTGGGGGGTTAGGCCAGCCCCAGCATTTT. This codes for CASKPGGLGQPQHF.

Only a few counts were recorded for this clonotype. The chain uses TRBV20-1 and TRBJ2-2; TRBD1 aligns across 10 bases. V lost 0 bases and J lost 6; bases outside the gene matches: 4. The CDR3 has 15 amino acids. CDR1 and CDR2 from the germline V gene are DFQATT and SNEGSKA (reference sequence). The DNA for the CDR3 is TGCAGTGCTAGAGAAAGGACAGGGGGATCCGGGGAGCTGTTTTTT. Amino acids: CSARERTGGSGELFF.

In this sample, this clonotype turned up many times. The gene calls are TRBV19 and TRBJ2-7; 7 bases map to TRBD1. The CDR3 contains 14 residues. V dropped 7 bases and J dropped 4; count of bases not matched to a gene: 10. CDR1 is LNHDA and CDR2 is SQIVND in the germline V gene (reference sequence). Here the CDR3 reads CASNPGTEIYEQYF. DNA for the CDR3: TGTGCCAGTAATCCCGGGACAGAAATATACGAGCAGTACTTC.

This clonotype was picked up a small number of times. CDR3 DNA sequence: TGCAGTGCTAGAGGACCGGGCAGGAATTTCCACGAGCAGTACTTC. Amino acids: CSARGPGRNFHEQYF. The chain carries TRBV20-1 and TRBJ2-7; D unclear. The V end lost 1 base, the J end lost 5 bases, and 18 bases lay between the germline ends. The germline V gene has CDR1 DFQATT and CDR2 SNEGSKA (reference sequence). CDR3 length: 15 amino acids.

This clonotype showed up many times. V usage is TRBV12-3 or TRBV12-4 and J usage is TRBJ1-4; 8 bases line up with TRBD1. CDR3 size: 14 residues. With 6 bases clipped from V and 8 bases from J, the junction kept 8 bases outside the gene matches. The CDR3 DNA reads as TGTGCCAGCAGGGGGACAGGTCTATTGGAAAAACTGTTTTTT. Its protein is CASRGTGLLEKLFF.

Many counts were recorded for this clonotype. The V call is TRBV2, the J call TRBJ1-1; D perhaps matches TRBD1 (5 bases). From germline, CDR1 is SNHLY and CDR2 FYNNEI. This CDR3 has 13 amino acids. The ends were cut back, 6 bases at V and 11 bases at J, with 19 bases in the middle. CDR3 DNA: TGTGCCAGCAGCGACCAGGGTTTGGGCGTTGCTTTCTTT. This codes for CASSDQGLGVAFF.

There are many counts of this clonotype. The J gene is TRBJ1-6, the V gene TRBV9, with D perhaps TRBD1 (5 bases). The CDR3 totals 14 residues. Germline loops: CDR1 SGDLS, CDR2 YYNGEE. Trimming removed 4 bases at V and 9 bases at J, with 14 bases between. CDR3 loop: CASSSSGMGSPLHF. CDR3 DNA sequence: TGTGCCAGCAGCTCTTCAGGGATGGGTTCACCCCTCCACTTT.

This clonotype was recorded many times. V and J are TRBV20-1 and TRBJ2-3, with 7 bases lining up with TRBD1. The CDR3 contains 19 residues. Trimming at V came to 0 bases and at J to 0 bases, leaving 15 bases not matched to a gene. The germline V gene encodes CDR1 DFQATT and CDR2 SNEGSKA (reference sequence). CDR3 residues: CSARDLSDRSPPSTDTQYF. CDR3 in DNA: TGCAGTGCTAGAGATTTATCGGACAGGTCTCCTCCTAGCACAGATACGCAGTATTTT.

Ten or more counts support this clonotype. The chain joins TRBV7-8 to TRBJ2-3; D is possibly TRBD2 (5 bases). This CDR3 spans 15 amino acids. V was shortened by 5 bases and J by 6 bases, with 18 bases between the two germline ends. Germline CDR1 and CDR2: SGHVS and FQNEAQ. Here the CDR3 reads CASSRRVGVFDTQYF. The CDR3 DNA sequence: TGTGCCAGCAGCCGGCGGGTCGGTGTTTTTGATACGCAGTATTTT.